The following is a TCR beta chain sequence with its context. This specimen belongs to a study of control samples from healthy donors and cancer patients. Measured with immunoSEQ multiplex PCR; TCRdb has only the in-frame clones, and not every one. The sample includes some 130,000 clones, around 93% of them seen just once. Deletions cut 3 bases from V and 2 bases from J, with 15 bases between. Per the germline V gene, CDR1 is SGHRS and CDR2 is YFSETQ. CDR3 length: 17 residues. The chain has TRBV5-1 and TRBJ2-6, with D perhaps matching TRBD1 (6 bases). This TCR was recovered from a man in his late teens or twenties in good health. The sequencing input was blood. The CDR3 region is CASSSMTGPPGANVLTF. For the CDR3, the DNA is TGCGCCAGCAGCTCGATGACAGGACCCCCTGGGGCCAACGTCCTGACTTTC.